Below are 29 T cell receptor beta chains sequenced from a single sample in a study of T cell responses to AZD1222 COVID-19 vaccine. Sequenced by immunoSEQ multiplex PCR; TCRdb stores in-frame clones only, minus some. This table holds over 120,000 clones. Specimen: peripheral blood. Receptor source: an adult in good health.

For the CDR3, the DNA is TGCGCCAGCAGCCGCACCCGACAGGACCGAAAAAGTGCAACTAATGAAAAACTGTTTTTT. Its protein product is CASSRTRQDRKSATNEKLFF. The chain combines TRBV4-3 with TRBJ1-4; possible D gene TRBD1, 6 bases. Germline assignment: CDR1 LGHNA and CDR2 YSLEER. V shed 4 bases and J shed 0 bases, with 24 bases lying between them. The CDR3 extends over 20 amino acids.

The chain couples TRBV2 to TRBJ1-1; D is undetermined. Trimming cost V 7 bases and J 2 bases, with 11 bases left between them. The CDR3 totals 13 residues. Per germline, CDR1 SNHLY and CDR2 FYNNEI. The CDR3 sequence is CASKFPTNTEAFF. CDR3 bases: TGTGCCAGCAAGTTCCCGACAAACACTGAAGCTTTCTTT.

V and J are TRBV7-8 and TRBJ1-1; 7 nucleotides align to TRBD1. The germline gives CDR1 SGHVS, CDR2 FQNEAQ. The CDR3 length is 14 residues. V shed 5 bases, J shed 1 base, and the junction held 4 bases outside the gene matches. As DNA, the CDR3 is TGTGCCAGCAGCGCCGGGACAGAGAACACTGAAGCTTTCTTT. It specifies CASSAGTENTEAFF.

The V call is TRBV5-8, the J call TRBJ2-5; D unresolved. CDR1 and CDR2 (germline): SGHTS, YDEGEE. CDR3 length: 15 amino acids. Trimming left V 4 bases short and J 5 bases short, with 18 bases between. DNA for the CDR3: TGTGCCAGCAGCCAAACGAATCCCATCCGGGAGACCCAGTACTTC. Translated: CASSQTNPIRETQYF. The full variable domain, in which reference TRBV5-8 and TRBJ2-5 provide the parts outside the CDR3, is EAGVTQSPTHLIKTRGQQATLRCSPISGHTSVYWYQQALGLGLQFLLWYDEGEERNRGNFPPRFSGRQFPNYSSELNVNALELEDSALYLCASSQTNPIRETQYFGPGTRLLVL.

The V and J genes are TRBV7-8 and TRBJ1-1; D is unclear. Between the trimmed V and J ends, which lost 7 bases and 1 base, there was a span of 13 bases. Germline CDR1 SGHVS, CDR2 FQNEAQ. The CDR3 contains 14 residues. The CDR3 DNA follows: TGTGCCAGCACCCCGGGCCGGGCGAACACTGAAGCTTTCTTT. Translated, it gives CASTPGRANTEAFF.

The J gene is TRBJ2-1, the V gene TRBV19; the D is unclear. The V end was cut by 7 bases, the J end by 5 bases, with 15 bases between. From germline, CDR1 is LNHDA and CDR2 SQIVND (reference sequence). This CDR3 has 14 amino acids. Here the CDR3 reads CASKSPGPHNEQFF. CDR3 in DNA: TGTGCCAGTAAGAGCCCAGGTCCCCACAATGAGCAGTTCTTC. The entire variable domain, with the rest obtained from reference TRBV19 and TRBJ2-1, is as follows: DGGITQSPKYLFRKEGQNVTLSCEQNLNHDAMYWYRQDPGQGLRLIYYSQIVNDFQKGDIAEGYSVSREKKESFPLTVTSAQKNPTAFYLCASKSPGPHNEQFFGPGTRLTVL.

The chain has TRBV7-9 and TRBJ1-5; D is perhaps TRBD1 (5 bases). CDR3 length: 13 residues. With 4 bases removed from V and 7 bases from J, the gap between germline ends came to 11 bases. In germline, CDR1 is SEHNR, CDR2 FQNEAQ (reference sequence). The CDR3 is CASSWGVRQPQHF. The CDR3 coding sequence is TGTGCCAGCAGCTGGGGGGTTAGGCAGCCCCAGCATTTT.

The chain has TRBV6-4 and TRBJ1-2; a weak D match, TRBD1 (6 bases). The CDR3 sequence is 15 residues long. V was pared by 3 bases and J by 1 base, with 12 bases between. Germline values: CDR1 MRHNA, CDR2 SNTAGT. The CDR3: CASSEKGGDNYGYTF. CDR3 DNA sequence: TGTGCCAGCAGTGAAAAGGGGGGGGATAACTATGGCTACACCTTC.

This chain links TRBV18 with TRBJ1-2, with 7 bases fitting TRBD1. Trimming removed 6 bases from V and 6 bases from J; junction bases left unmatched: 16. The CDR3 loop spans 16 amino acids. The germline V gene encodes CDR1 KGHSH and CDR2 LQKENI. The CDR3 DNA sequence: TGTGCCAGCTCCCTGGGAATAACGACAGGGCGGGATGGCTACACCTTC. It encodes CASSLGITTGRDGYTF.

The rearrangement links TRBV30 to TRBJ1-2; D is perhaps TRBD1 (6 bases). The CDR3 sequence is 15 residues long. In germline, CDR1 is GTSNPN, CDR2 SVGIG (reference sequence). Trimming pared 7 bases from V and 5 bases from J, leaving 23 bases between. CDR3 protein: CASKSARGYSYGYTF. Here the CDR3 DNA reads TGTGCCTCCAAAAGTGCCAGGGGTTATAGTTATGGCTACACCTTC.

The chain combines TRBV11-2 with TRBJ2-1, with 9 nucleotides matching TRBD2. Germline CDR1 SGHAT, CDR2 FQNNGV. The CDR3 runs to 15 residues. The trim removed 1 base at V and 10 bases at J, leaving 8 bases unmatched. The CDR3: CASSLVKLAGGEQFF. The CDR3 bases are TGTGCCAGCAGCTTAGTCAAACTAGCGGGCGGGGAGCAGTTCTTC.

The chain employs TRBV7-3 and TRBJ2-1, with 8 bases identical to TRBD2. The length of the CDR3 is 16 residues. Germline V gene lookup returns CDR1 SGHTA and CDR2 FQGTGA. Trimming at V came to 5 bases and at J to 5 bases, leaving 11 bases not matched to a gene. CDR3 sequence (DNA): TGTGCCAGCAGCCTCGTCCCGCTAGCGGGCAACAATGAGCAGTTCTTC. Translated, it gives CASSLVPLAGNNEQFF.

V gene TRBV5-6 combines with J gene TRBJ1-4; unclear D gene. Germline V CDR1 and CDR2: SGHDT, YYEEEE. The CDR3 consists of 17 residues. The germline V and J ends were trimmed by 1 base and 8 bases, with 21 bases remaining between them. This chain's CDR3 is CASSLLFGPERREKLFF. The CDR3 DNA reads as TGTGCCAGCAGCTTGTTGTTTGGGCCGGAACGGCGGGAAAAACTGTTTTTT.

The chain uses TRBV7-8 and TRBJ1-1; D is perhaps TRBD1 (5 bases). The ends were cut back, 7 bases at V and 9 bases at J, with 18 bases in the middle. Germline V gene sequence: CDR1 SGHVS, CDR2 FQNEAQ. The CDR3 is made up of 13 amino acids. CDR3 nucleotide sequence: TGTGCCAGCACCGGGCGAGGGGTGGGAAAAGCTTTCTTT. This sequence encodes CASTGRGVGKAFF.

J is TRBJ1-1 and V is TRBV30, with TRBD1 matching over 7 bases. J was trimmed by 3 bases and V by 0 bases; bases with no gene match: 4. Germline V gene data show CDR1 as GTSNPN and CDR2 as SVGIG (reference sequence). The CDR3 length is 14 residues. The CDR3 coding sequence is TGTGCCTGGAGTGTAACCAGGGGGGACACTGAAGCTTTCTTT. Protein product: CAWSVTRGDTEAFF.

The CDR3 region is CASSLGGQGALVYGYTF. DNA for the CDR3: TGTGCCAGCAGCTTAGGAGGACAGGGGGCTTTGGTCTATGGCTACACCTTC. The chain recombines TRBV7-3 with TRBJ1-2; TRBD1 aligns across 11 bases. This CDR3 spans 17 amino acids. Germline V gives CDR1 SGHTA, CDR2 FQGTGA. V lost 2 bases and J lost 4; bases outside the gene matches: 9.

The genes are TRBV25-1 and TRBJ1-1; possibly TRBD1 for D (5 bases). Germline CDR1 and CDR2: MGHDK and SYGVNS. V lost 6 bases and J 4 bases, leaving 15 bases between the germline ends. The CDR3 sequence is 14 residues long. CDR3 region: CASRRGGVATEAFF. CDR3 nucleotides: TGTGCCAGCAGGAGAGGAGGGGTAGCCACTGAAGCTTTCTTT.

The CDR3 sequence: CASSTNQGRPQHF. In DNA form, the CDR3 reads TGTGCCAGCAGCACGAACCAGGGGAGGCCCCAGCATTTT. The V gene is TRBV7-2, the J gene TRBJ1-5; TRBD1 might be the D (6 bases). CDR1 SGHTA and CDR2 FQGNSA come from the germline V gene. Trimming shortened V by 5 bases and J by 9 bases, and 14 bases separated the two germline ends. The CDR3 spans 13 residues.

This sequence joins TRBV6-6 and TRBJ1-5; 7 bases fit TRBD1. V gave up 8 bases and J gave up 2 bases; unmatched junction bases: 9. The V gene's germline CDR1 is MNHNY and CDR2 SVGAGI (reference sequence). This CDR3 contains 15 residues. CDR3 DNA sequence: TGTGCCAGCGGCAACAACGGACAGGGCAATCAGCCCCAGCATTTT. It translates to CASGNNGQGNQPQHF.

The V call is TRBV9, the J call TRBJ1-2; possible D gene TRBD1, 6 bases. With 2 bases removed from V and 1 base from J, the gap between germline ends came to 12 bases. The CDR3 has 15 amino acids. Germline CDR1 SGDLS, CDR2 YYNGEE. The CDR3, as DNA: TGTGCCAGCAGCGTTGGCAGGGGCAGTAACTATGGCTACACCTTC. Its translation: CASSVGRGSNYGYTF.

CDR3 DNA sequence: TGTGCCAGCAGTTGGGGGAATGAGCAGTTCTTC. Its translation: CASSWGNEQFF. This chain joins TRBV27 and TRBJ2-1; D could derive from TRBD1 or TRBD2 (5 bases each). V lost 4 bases, J lost 7 bases, and 5 bases lay in between. Germline loops: CDR1 MNHEY, CDR2 SMNVEV (reference sequence). CDR3 length equals 11 residues.

This chain connects TRBV20-1 to TRBJ1-2; 7 nucleotides align to TRBD1. The CDR3 has 14 residues. Losses at the gene ends were 3 bases for V and 8 bases for J; bases not matched to a gene: 12. CDR1 and CDR2 (germline): DFQATT, SNEGSKA (reference sequence). CDR3 DNA: TGCAGTGCTAGTAGTGTCGGCAGGGGGGACGGCTACACCTTC. As protein: CSASSVGRGDGYTF.

V and J are TRBV6-2 or TRBV6-3 and TRBJ1-1; a possible D gene is TRBD1 (5 bases). CDR3 size: 14 residues. Germline loops: CDR1 MNHEY, CDR2 SVGEGT. Trimming pared 5 bases from V and 5 bases from J, leaving 15 bases between. The DNA for the CDR3 is TGTGCCAGCAGTGGAGGGACGGGAAGAACTGAAGCTTTCTTT. Encoded protein: CASSGGTGRTEAFF.

This chain connects TRBV6-1 to TRBJ1-5, with D perhaps matching TRBD1 (6 bases). Trimming pared 3 bases from V and 7 bases from J, leaving 10 bases between. The CDR3 is 13 amino acids. The germline V gene encodes CDR1 MNHNS and CDR2 SASEGT. Here the CDR3 reads CASSDQGFQPQHF. In DNA form, the CDR3 reads TGTGCCAGCAGTGATCAGGGGTTCCAGCCCCAGCATTTT.

The chain combines TRBV6-5 with TRBJ1-1; 9 bases fit TRBD1. The CDR3 is made up of 15 amino acids. V shed 4 bases and J 1 base; nucleotides not matched to a gene: 4. The germline V gene has CDR1 MNHEY and CDR2 SVGAGI. The DNA for the CDR3 is TGTGCCAGCAGTTCCTCGGACAGGGGGAACACTGAAGCTTTCTTT. It specifies CASSSSDRGNTEAFF.

The rearrangement uses TRBV2 and TRBJ2-3, with D tentatively TRBD2 (6 bases). The CDR3 is 15 amino acids. CDR1 is SNHLY, CDR2 FYNNEI, per germline. V was clipped by 5 bases and J by 2 bases, with 14 bases between them. The CDR3 nucleotides read TGTGCCAGCAGTCTTACTCGGACTAACACAGATACGCAGTATTTT. Translation: CASSLTRTNTDTQYF.

The chain combines TRBV29-1 with TRBJ2-1; D possibly corresponds to TRBD2 (5 bases). The CDR3 length is 14 residues. Germline CDR1 is SQVTM and CDR2 is ANQGSEA. Trimming removed 3 bases at V and 1 base at J, with 10 bases between. The CDR3 region has the DNA TGCAGCGTTGATAAACGGGGTTCCTACAATGAGCAGTTCTTC. Translation gives CSVDKRGSYNEQFF.

The J gene is TRBJ1-5, the V gene TRBV7-9; no reliable D call. CDR1 is SEHNR and CDR2 is FQNEAQ in the germline V gene (reference sequence). The CDR3 spans 9 residues. Between the trimmed V and J ends, which lost 5 bases and 7 bases, there was a span of 0 bases. The CDR3 sequence: CASSQPQHF. In DNA, the CDR3 is TGTGCCAGCAGCCAGCCCCAGCATTTT.

This sequence joins TRBV6-2 or TRBV6-3 and TRBJ2-3; 11 bases map to TRBD2. Germline-derived CDR1 and CDR2 are MNHEY and SVGEGT. The ends lost 0 bases at V and 0 bases at J; junction bases unmatched: 14. The CDR3 loop spans 21 amino acids. The CDR3 here is CASSYSFSGLAGSASTDTQYF. The CDR3 DNA is TGTGCCAGCAGTTACTCGTTTAGTGGACTAGCGGGTAGCGCTAGCACAGATACGCAGTATTTT.